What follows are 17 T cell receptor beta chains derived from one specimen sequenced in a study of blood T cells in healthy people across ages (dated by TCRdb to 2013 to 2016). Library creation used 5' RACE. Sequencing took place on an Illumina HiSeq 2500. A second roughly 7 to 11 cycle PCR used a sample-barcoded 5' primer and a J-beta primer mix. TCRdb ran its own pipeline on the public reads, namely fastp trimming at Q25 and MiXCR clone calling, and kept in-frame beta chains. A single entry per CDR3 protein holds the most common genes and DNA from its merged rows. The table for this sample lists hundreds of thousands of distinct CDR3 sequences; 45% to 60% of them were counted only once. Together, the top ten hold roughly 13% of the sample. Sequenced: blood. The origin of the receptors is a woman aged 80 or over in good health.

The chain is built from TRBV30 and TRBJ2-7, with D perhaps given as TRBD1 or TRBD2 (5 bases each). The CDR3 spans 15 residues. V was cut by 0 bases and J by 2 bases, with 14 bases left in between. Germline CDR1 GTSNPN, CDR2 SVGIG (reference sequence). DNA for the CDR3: TGTGCCTGGAGTGTACGGGACGATTCAACCTACGAGCAGTACTTC. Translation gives CAWSVRDDSTYEQYF.

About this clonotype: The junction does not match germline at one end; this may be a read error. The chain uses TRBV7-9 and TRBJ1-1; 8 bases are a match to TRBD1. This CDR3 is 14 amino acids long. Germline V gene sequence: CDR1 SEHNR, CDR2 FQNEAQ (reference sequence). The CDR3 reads CASSFRQGNAEAFF. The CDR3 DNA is TGTGCCAGCAGTTTCAGACAGGGGAACGCTGAAGCTTTCTTT.

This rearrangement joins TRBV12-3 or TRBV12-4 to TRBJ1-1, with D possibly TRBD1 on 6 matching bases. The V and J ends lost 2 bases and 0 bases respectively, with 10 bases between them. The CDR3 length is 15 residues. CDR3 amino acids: CASSLRQGMNTEAFF. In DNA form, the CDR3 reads TGTGCCAGCAGTTTAAGGCAGGGGATGAACACTGAAGCTTTCTTT.

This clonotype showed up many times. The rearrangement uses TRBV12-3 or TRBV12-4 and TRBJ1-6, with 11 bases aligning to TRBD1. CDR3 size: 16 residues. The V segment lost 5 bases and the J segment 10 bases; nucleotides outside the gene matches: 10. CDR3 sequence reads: CASSDGDRGLRSPLHF. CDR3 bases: TGTGCCAGCAGTGACGGGGACAGGGGGTTAAGGTCACCCCTCCACTTT.

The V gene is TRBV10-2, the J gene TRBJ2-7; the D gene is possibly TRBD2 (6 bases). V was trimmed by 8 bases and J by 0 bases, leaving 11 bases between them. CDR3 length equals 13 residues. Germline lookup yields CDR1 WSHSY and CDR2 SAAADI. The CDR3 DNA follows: TGCGCCAGCCGCGGGGTTACCTCCTACGAGCAGTACTTC. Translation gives CASRGVTSYEQYF.

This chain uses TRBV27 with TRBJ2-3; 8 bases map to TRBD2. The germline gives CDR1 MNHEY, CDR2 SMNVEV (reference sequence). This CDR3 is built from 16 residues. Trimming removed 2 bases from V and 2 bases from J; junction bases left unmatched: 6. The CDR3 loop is CASSLTGGPYTDTQYF. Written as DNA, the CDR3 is TGTGCCAGCAGTTTAACGGGGGGGCCCTACACAGATACGCAGTATTTT.

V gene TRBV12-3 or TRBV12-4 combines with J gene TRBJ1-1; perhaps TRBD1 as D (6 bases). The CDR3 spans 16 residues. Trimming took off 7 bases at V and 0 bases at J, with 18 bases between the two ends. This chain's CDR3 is CASTRETTGMNTEAFF. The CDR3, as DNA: TGTGCCAGCACCAGAGAAACCACAGGGATGAACACTGAAGCTTTCTTT.

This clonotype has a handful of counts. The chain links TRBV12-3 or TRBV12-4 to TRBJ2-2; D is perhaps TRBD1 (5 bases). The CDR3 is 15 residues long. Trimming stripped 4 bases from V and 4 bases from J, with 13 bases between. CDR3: CASSSPAGITGELFF. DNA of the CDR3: TGTGCCAGCAGTTCCCCCGCAGGGATCACCGGGGAGCTGTTTTTT.

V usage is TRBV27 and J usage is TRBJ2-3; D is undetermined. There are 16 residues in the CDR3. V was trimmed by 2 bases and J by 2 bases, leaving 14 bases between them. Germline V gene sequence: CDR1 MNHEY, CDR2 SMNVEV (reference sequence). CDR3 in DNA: TGTGCCAGCAGTTTAGTAGGGCACTCCCTCACAGATACGCAGTATTTT. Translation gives CASSLVGHSLTDTQYF.

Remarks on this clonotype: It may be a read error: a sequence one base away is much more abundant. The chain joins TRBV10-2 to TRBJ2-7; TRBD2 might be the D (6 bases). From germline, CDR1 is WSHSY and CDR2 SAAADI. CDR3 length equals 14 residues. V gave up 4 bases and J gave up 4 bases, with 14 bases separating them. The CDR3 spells CASSGRGFSYEQYF. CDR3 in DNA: TGCGCCAGCAGTGGACGGGGGTTTAGTTACGAGCAGTACTTC.

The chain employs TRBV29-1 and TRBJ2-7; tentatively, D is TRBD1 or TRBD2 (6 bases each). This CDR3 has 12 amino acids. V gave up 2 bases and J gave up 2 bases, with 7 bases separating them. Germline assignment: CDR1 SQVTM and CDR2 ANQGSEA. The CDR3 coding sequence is TGCAGCGTTGAAAGGGGGGCCTACGAGCAGTACTTC. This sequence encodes CSVERGAYEQYF.

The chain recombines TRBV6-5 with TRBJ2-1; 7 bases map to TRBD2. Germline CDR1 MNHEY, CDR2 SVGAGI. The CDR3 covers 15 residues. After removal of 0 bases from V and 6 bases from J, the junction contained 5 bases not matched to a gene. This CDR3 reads CASSYSWTSGNEQFF. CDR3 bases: TGTGCCAGCAGTTACTCGTGGACTAGTGGCAATGAGCAGTTCTTC.

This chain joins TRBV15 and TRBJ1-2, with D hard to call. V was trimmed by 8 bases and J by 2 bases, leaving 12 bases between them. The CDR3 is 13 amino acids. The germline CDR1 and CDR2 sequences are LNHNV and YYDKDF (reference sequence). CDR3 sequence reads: CATRAGNNYGYTF. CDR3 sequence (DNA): TGTGCCACCCGGGCAGGAAACAACTATGGCTACACCTTC.

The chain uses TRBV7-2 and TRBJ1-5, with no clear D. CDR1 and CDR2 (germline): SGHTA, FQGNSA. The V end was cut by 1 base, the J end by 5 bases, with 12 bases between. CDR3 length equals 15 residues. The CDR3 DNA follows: TGTGCCAGCAGCTTAGTGTCAGGCGGGGATCAGCCCCAGCATTTT. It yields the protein CASSLVSGGDQPQHF.

The CDR3 sequence is CASSQGLAGSNEQFF. In DNA form, the CDR3 reads TGTGCCAGCAGCCAAGGGCTAGCGGGATCCAATGAGCAGTTCTTC. The chain has TRBV3-1 and TRBJ2-1; TRBD2 matches at 9 bases. This CDR3 is built from 15 residues. V lost 1 base and J lost 6; bases outside the gene matches: 4. Germline loops: CDR1 LGHDT, CDR2 YNNKEL (reference sequence).

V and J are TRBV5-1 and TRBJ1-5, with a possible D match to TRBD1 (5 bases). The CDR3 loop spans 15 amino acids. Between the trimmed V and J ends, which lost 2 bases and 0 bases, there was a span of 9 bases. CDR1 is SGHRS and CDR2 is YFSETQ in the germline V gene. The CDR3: CASSFGGSSNQPQHF. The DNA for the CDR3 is TGCGCCAGCAGCTTTGGGGGATCTAGCAATCAGCCCCAGCATTTT.

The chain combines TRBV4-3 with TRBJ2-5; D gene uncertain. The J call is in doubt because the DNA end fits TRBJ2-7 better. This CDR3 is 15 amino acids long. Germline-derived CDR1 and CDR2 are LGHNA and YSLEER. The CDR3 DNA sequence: TGCGCCAGCAGCCAAGATTTTGTCCCTGAGGACGAGCAGTACTTC. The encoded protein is CASSQDFVPEDEQYF.